The 31 T cell receptor beta chains below come from one sample, sequenced in a study of blood T cell repertoires in COVID-19. Sequencing used immunoSEQ multiplex PCR; TCRdb keeps in-frame clones, though not all of them. The sample consists of 370,000 or so clones, around 87% of them appearing once. The sequenced material came from PBMCs or T cells enriched from blood (not recorded which). These receptors all stem from a man in his thirties or forties who had recovered from COVID-19.

The chain carries TRBV7-3 and TRBJ2-1, with TRBD2 identical over 8 bases. The V and J ends lost 5 bases and 6 bases, in that order; junction bases with no gene match: 6. CDR1 and CDR2 (germline): SGHTA, FQGTGA. The CDR3 runs to 14 residues. The DNA for the CDR3 is TGTGCCAGCAGCCCGGGGGGGGCGGGCAATGAGCAGTTCTTC. The encoded protein is CASSPGGAGNEQFF.

The chain uses TRBV11-2 and TRBJ1-1; 8 bases align to TRBD1. The CDR3 is 15 residues long. V shed 1 base and J 4 bases; nucleotides not matched to a gene: 5. Germline V lookup: CDR1 SGHAT, CDR2 FQNNGV. The CDR3 DNA is TGTGCCAGCAGCTTAGTCAGGGGGCAGGGCACTGAAGCTTTCTTT. Translation: CASSLVRGQGTEAFF.

The chain employs TRBV7-8 and TRBJ2-3; the D gene is possibly TRBD1 (5 bases). Germline lookup yields CDR1 SGHVS and CDR2 FQNEAQ. V was trimmed by 0 bases and J by 2 bases, leaving 6 bases between them. This CDR3 spans 14 amino acids. CDR3 DNA sequence: TGTGCCAGCAGCTTAGCGGACAACACAGATACGCAGTATTTT. It yields the protein CASSLADNTDTQYF.

The V call is TRBV29-1, the J call TRBJ1-2, with 8 nucleotides matching TRBD1. The CDR3 runs to 14 residues. Germline CDR1 SQVTM, CDR2 ANQGSEA. The V and J ends lost 2 bases and 4 bases, in that order; junction bases with no gene match: 6. The CDR3 protein is CSVEIGQGPYGYTF. DNA for the CDR3: TGCAGCGTTGAAATAGGACAGGGTCCCTATGGCTACACCTTC.

The CDR3 spells CASRGLHNSPLHF. As DNA, the CDR3 is TGTGCCAGCAGGGGACTCCATAATTCACCCCTCCACTTT. The chain carries TRBV28 and TRBJ1-6; D is perhaps TRBD1 (5 bases). Trimming took off 6 bases at V and 5 bases at J, with 8 bases between the two ends. Germline V gene data show CDR1 as MDHEN and CDR2 as SYDVKM. The CDR3 has 13 amino acids.

V usage is TRBV5-5 and J usage is TRBJ1-1; 7 bases are a match to TRBD1. The ends lost 2 bases at V and 1 base at J; junction bases unmatched: 5. The germline V gene encodes CDR1 SGHKS and CDR2 YYEKEE (reference sequence). The CDR3 has 15 amino acids. The CDR3 is CASSLFEGANTEAFF. The CDR3 bases are TGTGCCAGCAGCTTATTTGAGGGGGCGAACACTGAAGCTTTCTTT. Full variable domain (outside the CDR3, taken from reference TRBV5-5 and TRBJ1-1): DAGVTQSPTHLIKTRGQQVTLRCSPISGHKSVSWYQQVLGQGPQFIFQYYEKEERGRGNFPDRFSARQFPNYSSELNVNALLLGDSALYLCASSLFEGANTEAFFGQGTRLTVV.

The CDR3 region is CAWSGGIDQPQHF. The CDR3 region has the DNA TGTGCCTGGAGTGGAGGCATAGATCAGCCCCAGCATTTT. The V and J genes are TRBV30 and TRBJ1-5; no clear D. Trimming removed 1 base from V and 5 bases from J, with 9 bases in between. The CDR3 spans 13 residues. CDR1 GTSNPN and CDR2 SVGIG come from the germline V gene (reference sequence).

The chain combines TRBV7-8 with TRBJ2-7, with 12 bases matching TRBD1. In germline, CDR1 is SGHVS, CDR2 FQNEAQ. This CDR3 has 14 residues. The trim removed 5 bases at V and 6 bases at J, leaving 5 bases unmatched. Here the CDR3 reads CASSIRDRGLEQYF. In nucleotides, the CDR3 is TGTGCCAGCAGCATCCGGGACAGGGGGCTCGAGCAGTACTTC. Combining the CDR3 with reference TRBV7-8 and TRBJ2-7 gives the whole variable domain GAGVSQSPRYKVAKRGQDVALRCDPISGHVSLFWYQQALGQGPEFLTYFQNEAQLDKSGLPSDRFFAERPEGSVSTLKIQRTQQEDSAVYLCASSIRDRGLEQYFGPGTRLTVT.

The V and J genes are TRBV19 and TRBJ2-5; TRBD1 agrees at 9 bases. J was trimmed by 1 base and V by 5 bases; bases with no gene match: 5. Germline V gene sequence: CDR1 LNHDA, CDR2 SQIVND (reference sequence). This CDR3 is built from 15 residues. CDR3 in amino acids: CASSSDRGVQETQYF. The CDR3 nucleotides read TGTGCCAGTAGTTCCGACAGGGGGGTCCAAGAGACCCAGTACTTC.

The chain carries TRBV18 and TRBJ2-2, with D possibly being TRBD1 (6 bases). Trimming pared 4 bases from V and 1 base from J, leaving 16 bases between. There are 17 residues in the CDR3. Looked up from germline, CDR1 is KGHSH and CDR2 is LQKENI. The CDR3 reads CASSLSTRGENTGELFF. As DNA, the CDR3 is TGTGCCAGCTCACTCTCCACCAGGGGTGAGAACACCGGGGAGCTGTTTTTT.

The chain is built from TRBV2 and TRBJ1-1; D may be TRBD1 (5 bases). The CDR3 is made up of 15 amino acids. The V and J ends lost 3 bases and 3 bases respectively, with 14 bases between them. CDR1 is SNHLY and CDR2 is FYNNEI in the germline V gene. The CDR3 region has the DNA TGTGCCAGCAGTGATGAGGCAGGGAAGGACACTGAAGCTTTCTTT. Translated: CASSDEAGKDTEAFF.

The rearrangement uses TRBV6-5 and TRBJ1-5, with D hard to call. Trimming shortened V by 0 bases and J by 4 bases, and 13 bases separated the two germline ends. Germline lookup yields CDR1 MNHEY and CDR2 SVGAGI. The CDR3 is made up of 16 amino acids. DNA for the CDR3: TGTGCCAGCAGTTACTCGACCCCGACGGGAAATCAGCCCCAGCATTTT. Amino acid sequence: CASSYSTPTGNQPQHF.

The CDR3 loop is CAISGRQGSGANVLTF. The CDR3 DNA reads as TGTGCCATCAGTGGCCGACAGGGATCTGGGGCCAACGTCCTGACTTTC. The chain uses TRBV10-3 and TRBJ2-6, with TRBD1 identical over 7 bases. Germline V gene data show CDR1 as ENHRY and CDR2 as SYGVKD. With 4 bases clipped from V and 1 base from J, the junction kept 4 bases outside the gene matches. The length of the CDR3 is 16 residues.

The V gene is TRBV27, the J gene TRBJ1-3, with TRBD1 matching 9 bases. The V gene's germline CDR1 is MNHEY and CDR2 SMNVEV (reference sequence). V lost 5 bases and J lost 4; bases outside the gene matches: 9. This CDR3 comprises 16 residues. The CDR3 loop reads CASSRTGTGSGNTIYF. DNA for the CDR3: TGTGCCAGCAGTCGAACCGGGACAGGGTCGGGAAACACCATATATTTT.

This clone has more than one count but fewer than ten. This chain uses TRBV12-3 or TRBV12-4 with TRBJ1-4, with D maybe TRBD1 (5 bases). Trimming removed 5 bases from V and 5 bases from J, with 6 bases in between. The CDR3 loop spans 12 amino acids. CDR3 coding DNA: TGTGCCAGCAGTCGGGGGAATGAAAAACTGTTTTTT. It codes for CASSRGNEKLFF.

V and J are TRBV5-6 and TRBJ1-1; D might be TRBD1 (5 bases). V lost 3 bases and J lost 5, with 8 bases in between. The CDR3 runs to 12 residues. The V gene's germline CDR1 is SGHDT and CDR2 YYEEEE. The CDR3 region is CASSWRGTEAFF. In DNA, the CDR3 is TGTGCCAGCAGCTGGAGGGGAACTGAAGCTTTCTTT.

This clone has more than one count but fewer than ten. This sequence joins TRBV12-5 and TRBJ1-1; a possible D gene is TRBD1 (5 bases). V shed 10 bases and J shed 1 base, with 7 bases lying between them. The CDR3 extends over 11 amino acids. Per germline, CDR1 LGHNT and CDR2 FRNRAP. Written as DNA, the CDR3 is TGTGCTACGACAGCGAACACTGAAGCTTTCTTT. It yields the protein CATTANTEAFF.

V is TRBV19 and J is TRBJ1-5; 8 bases fit TRBD1. J lost 0 bases, V lost 5 bases, and 6 bases had no gene match. CDR3 size: 16 residues. Per the germline V gene, CDR1 is LNHDA and CDR2 is SQIVND (reference sequence). The CDR3 DNA is TGTGCCAGTAGTTCCCGGACAGGGTATAGCAATCAGCCCCAGCATTTT. Translating it yields CASSSRTGYSNQPQHF.

This clone was detected only a few times. V gene TRBV3-1 (or the pseudogene TRBV3-2) combines with J gene TRBJ1-3, with 7 positions matching TRBD1. With 0 bases clipped from V and 2 bases from J, the junction kept 4 bases outside the gene matches. The CDR3 covers 16 residues. Germline V gene data show CDR1 as LGHDT and CDR2 as YNNKEL (reference sequence). CDR3 nucleotides: TGTGCCAGCAGCCAAGATTTAGGGGGCCCTGGAAACACCATATATTTT. It specifies CASSQDLGGPGNTIYF.

This rearrangement joins TRBV29-1 to TRBJ1-5; TRBD1 matches at 10 bases. The germline CDR1 and CDR2 sequences are SQVTM and ANQGSEA. CDR3 length: 15 amino acids. The V and J ends lost 1 base and 7 bases, in that order; junction bases with no gene match: 7. This CDR3 is CSVEVGGTGEQPQHF. The CDR3 coding sequence is TGCAGCGTTGAAGTCGGCGGGACAGGGGAACAGCCCCAGCATTTT.

The chain has TRBV19 and TRBJ2-3; 8 bases agree with TRBD2. With 7 bases clipped from V and 2 bases from J, the junction kept 5 bases outside the gene matches. CDR1 LNHDA and CDR2 SQIVND come from the germline V gene (reference sequence). This CDR3 has 14 amino acids. The CDR3 spells CASTLAGFTDTQYF. As DNA, the CDR3 is TGTGCCAGTACGTTAGCGGGATTCACAGATACGCAGTATTTT.

This clone came up once. The CDR3 nucleotides are TGTGCCAGCAGTCGGGGATGGGGAGATACGCAGTATTTT. It specifies CASSRGWGDTQYF. The rearrangement uses TRBV2 and TRBJ2-3; D might be TRBD2 (5 bases). This CDR3 comprises 13 residues. Trimming took 5 bases from V and 5 from J, leaving 11 bases between them. In germline, CDR1 is SNHLY, CDR2 FYNNEI.

This clone was observed a single time. The gene calls are TRBV25-1 and TRBJ1-4; 8 positions agree with TRBD1. Losses at the gene ends were 6 bases for V and 8 bases for J; bases not matched to a gene: 11. The germline V gene encodes CDR1 MGHDK and CDR2 SYGVNS. The CDR3 consists of 15 residues. The CDR3 sequence is CASRRDRGAGEKLFF. The CDR3 DNA sequence: TGTGCCAGCAGGAGAGACAGGGGAGCGGGCGAAAAACTGTTTTTT.

This chain links TRBV5-1 with TRBJ2-3, with 11 positions matching TRBD2. Germline V gene lookup returns CDR1 SGHRS and CDR2 YFSETQ. The trim removed 0 bases at V and 2 bases at J, leaving 2 bases unmatched. This CDR3 region has 16 residues. CDR3 nucleotides: TGCGCCAGCAGCTTGGGACTAGCGGGGACCACAGATACGCAGTATTTT. The encoded protein is CASSLGLAGTTDTQYF.

The gene calls are TRBV3-1 (or the pseudogene TRBV3-2) and TRBJ2-1; D might be TRBD2 (5 bases). V was pared by 6 bases and J by 6 bases, with 15 bases between. There are 14 residues in the CDR3. CDR1 and CDR2 (germline): LGHDT, YNNKEL (reference sequence). The CDR3 is CASRTRAGPNEQFF. The CDR3 nucleotides are TGTGCCAGCAGGACGCGGGCAGGTCCCAATGAGCAGTTCTTC.

The gene calls are TRBV11-2 and TRBJ1-5; tentatively, D is TRBD1 (5 bases). Trimming shortened V by 1 base and J by 2 bases, and 6 bases separated the two germline ends. Looked up from germline, CDR1 is SGHAT and CDR2 is FQNNGV. This CDR3 spans 14 amino acids. CDR3 coding DNA: TGTGCCAGCAGCTTAGGACAGCGCAATCAGCCCCAGCATTTT. As protein: CASSLGQRNQPQHF. Full variable domain (missing parts from reference TRBV11-2 and TRBJ1-5): EAGVAQSPRYKIIEKRQSVAFWCNPISGHATLYWYQQILGQGPKLLIQFQNNGVVDDSQLPKDRFSAERLKGVDSTLKIQPAKLEDSAVYLCASSLGQRNQPQHFGDGTRLSIL.

The rearrangement uses TRBV6-2 or TRBV6-3 and TRBJ1-5; TRBD1 matches 8 bases. After removal of 6 bases from V and 4 bases from J, the junction contained 5 bases not matched to a gene. The CDR3 has 14 amino acids. Germline CDR1 MNHEY, CDR2 SVGEGT. The CDR3 reads CASSPGGRNQPQHF. CDR3 bases: TGTGCCAGCAGCCCAGGGGGCAGAAATCAGCCCCAGCATTTT.

This clone was observed a few times. The rearrangement joins TRBV4-1 to TRBJ1-2, with 7 bases aligning to TRBD1. The CDR3 extends over 14 amino acids. Germline V CDR1 and CDR2: MGHRA, YSYEKL. V lost 4 bases and J lost 2; bases outside the gene matches: 4. For the CDR3, the DNA is TGCGCCAGCAGCCCAGGGGGGATAAACTATGGCTACACCTTC. Translated: CASSPGGINYGYTF.

The chain uses TRBV5-1 and TRBJ2-6; D unclear. Germline V gene data show CDR1 as SGHRS and CDR2 as YFSETQ. This CDR3 spans 18 amino acids. The V end was cut by 4 bases, the J end by 0 bases, with 17 bases between. The chain's CDR3 is CASSPMVADTSGANVLTF. DNA for the CDR3: TGCGCCAGCAGCCCAATGGTGGCAGATACCTCTGGGGCCAACGTCCTGACTTTC.

This sequence joins TRBV3-1 (or the pseudogene TRBV3-2) and TRBJ2-2, with D perhaps matching TRBD2 (6 bases). The CDR3 totals 15 residues. The germline V gene has CDR1 LGHDT and CDR2 YNNKEL (reference sequence). Trimming cost V 4 bases and J 4 bases, with 13 bases left between them. The DNA of the CDR3 is TGTGCCAGCAGCCCCGCGGGGCTAATCACCGGGGAGCTGTTTTTT. Protein sequence: CASSPAGLITGELFF.

This sequence joins TRBV11-3 and TRBJ1-1, with D possibly matching TRBD1 (5 bases). The germline CDR1 and CDR2 sequences are SGHNT and YENEEA. This CDR3 has 13 residues. Trimming took 5 bases from V and 0 from J, leaving 7 bases between them. The DNA of the CDR3 is TGTGCCAGCAGCCCCAGGGTGAACACTGAAGCTTTCTTT. Translating gives CASSPRVNTEAFF.